A selection of T cell receptor beta chains follows, all from one sample in a study of shared clonotypes between healthy human individuals. Measured with immunoSEQ multiplex PCR; TCRdb has only the in-frame clones, and not every one. The table includes more than 2 million clones, 90% to 96% detected once. The source material was naive CD4+ T cells sorted from blood. The receptors derive from a man between 18 and 35 years old in good health. The CDR3 runs from the conserved cysteine through the conserved F or W. Fields, in order: V gene, clone size, D gene, J gene, CDR3 protein, CDR3 DNA. D genes are given only for firm matches. Size is stated for part of the rows, as once, few or many counts, or as a class when the clone is expanded.

TRBV4-2	.	TRBD1	TRBJ2-2	CASSRWGTVSTGELFF	TGTGCCAGCAGCCGGTGGGGGACAGTAAGCACCGGGGAGCTGTTTTTT
TRBV9	.	TRBD2	TRBJ2-2	CASSVLASGRVDTGELFF	TGTGCCAGCAGCGTATTAGCTAGCGGGAGGGTGGACACCGGGGAGCTGTTTTTT
TRBV10-3	.	TRBD1	TRBJ1-2	CATGGFTGGDYGYTF	TGTGCCACCGGGGGTTTTACAGGGGGCGACTATGGCTACACCTTC
TRBV30	.	.	TRBJ2-4	CAAKGGPNIQYF	TGTGCCGCGAAGGGGGGACCCAACATTCAGTACTTC
TRBV28	.	TRBD1	TRBJ1-2	CATRTGTNYGYTF	TGTGCCACCAGGACAGGAACTAACTATGGCTACACCTTC
TRBV6-5	.	TRBD2	TRBJ2-3	CASSYGVAGGYYPQYF	TGTGCCAGCAGTTATGGGGTAGCGGGGGGGTATTACCCGCAGTATTTT
TRBV2	.	.	TRBJ2-3	CASSERDYTDTQYF	TGTGCCAGCAGCGAGAGAGATTACACAGATACGCAGTATTTT
TRBV6-1	.	.	TRBJ2-7	CASSYAGYRYF	TGTGCCAGCAGTTACGCGGGATATCGGTACTTC
TRBV25-1	.	TRBD1	TRBJ1-6	CASSERGGTGGGSPLHF	TGTGCCAGCAGTGAAAGAGGAGGGACAGGGGGCGGTTCACCCCTCCACTTT
TRBV5-4	.	.	TRBJ1-5	CASSLGVNGNQPQHF	TGTGCCAGCAGCTTAGGGGTAAACGGCAATCAGCCCCAGCATTTT
TRBV6-1	.	TRBD2	TRBJ2-5	CASSFTSGGETQYF	TGTGCCAGCAGTTTTACTAGCGGGGGAGAGACCCAGTACTTC
TRBV6-1	.	.	TRBJ1-5	CASSEARKRPQHF	TGTGCCAGCAGTGAAGCGCGTAAGCGGCCCCAGCATTTT
TRBV19	once	.	TRBJ1-2	CASSIRGLLPNYGYTF	TGTGCCAGTAGTATACGCGGACTCTTACCTAACTATGGCTACACCTTC
TRBV6-1	.	.	TRBJ1-4	CASSGGPGDIWEKLFF	TGTGCCAGCAGTGGTGGACCAGGGGACATTTGGGAAAAACTGTTTTTT
TRBV6-6	.	.	TRBJ1-1	CASINGTLMNTEAFF	TGTGCCAGCATAAACGGGACACTAATGAACACTGAAGCTTTCTTT
TRBV5-6	.	.	TRBJ1-5	CASSFLDQPQHF	TGTGCCAGCAGCTTTTTAGATCAGCCCCAGCATTTT
TRBV29-1	once	.	TRBJ1-2	CSVKGESYTF	TGCAGCGTTAAGGGGGAAAGCTACACCTTC
TRBV30	.	.	TRBJ2-3	CAWSKGEGSTDTQYF	TGTGCCTGGAGTAAGGGGGAAGGGAGCACAGATACGCAGTATTTT
TRBV5-1	few	TRBD1	TRBJ1-6	CASSFDRENSPLHF	TGCGCCAGCAGCTTCGACAGGGAGAATTCACCCCTCCACTTT
TRBV19	few	.	TRBJ1-6	CASSAQGNSPLHF	TGTGCCAGTAGTGCGCAGGGTAATTCACCCCTCCACTTT
TRBV9	.	.	TRBJ1-2	CASTQLSGTVGGYTF	TGTGCCAGCACCCAACTTTCCGGGACGGTAGGTGGTTACACCTTC
TRBV6-5	.	.	TRBJ1-1	CASLRGKDTEAFF	TGTGCCAGTCTCCGGGGGAAAGACACTGAAGCTTTCTTT
TRBV7-2	.	TRBD1	TRBJ1-1	CASTETGGLGAFF	TGTGCCAGCACCGAGACAGGGGGGCTTGGAGCTTTCTTT